These T cell receptor beta chains were read from a single sample in a study of T cell changes during pregnancy in multiple sclerosis. Profiling relied on immunoSEQ multiplex PCR, and the TCRdb table lists in-frame clones only, not all of them. The sample yields tens of thousands of clones, 80% to 95% seen once. The sequencing here drew on peripheral blood, taken in the first trimester of pregnancy. Every receptor here comes from a female donor with multiple sclerosis, enrolled in a pregnancy study. The CDR3 runs from the conserved cysteine through the conserved F or W. A D gene is named only where the DNA matches it firmly. Clone size is not always given. Where it is, it says once, few, many or a class for expanded clones.

v_call: TRBV6-6; clone_size: once; j_call: TRBJ2-5; d_call: TRBD2; cdr3_aa: CASSNSGRAERETQYF; cdr3_nt: TGTGCCAGCAGCAATAGCGGGAGGGCCGAGAGAGAGACCCAGTACTTC
v_call: TRBV19; clone_size: once; j_call: TRBJ2-3; d_call: .; cdr3_aa: CASSMEGTDTQYF; cdr3_nt: TGTGCCAGTAGTATGGAGGGCACAGATACGCAGTATTTT
v_call: TRBV7-9; clone_size: .; j_call: TRBJ2-3; d_call: TRBD2; cdr3_aa: CASRLAGVGDTQYF; cdr3_nt: TGTGCCAGCAGGTTAGCGGGAGTGGGAGATACGCAGTATTTT
v_call: TRBV29-1; clone_size: .; j_call: TRBJ1-1; d_call: TRBD1; cdr3_aa: CSVGQGHNTEAFF; cdr3_nt: TGCAGCGTTGGACAGGGCCATAACACTGAAGCTTTCTTT
v_call: TRBV9; clone_size: .; j_call: TRBJ2-1; d_call: TRBD2; cdr3_aa: CASSVGYSGRASGEQFF; cdr3_nt: TGTGCCAGCAGCGTAGGGTATAGCGGGAGGGCCTCAGGTGAGCAGTTCTTC
v_call: TRBV7-2; clone_size: .; j_call: TRBJ2-1; d_call: TRBD2; cdr3_aa: CASSLTGTSANEQFF; cdr3_nt: TGTGCCAGCAGCTTAACCGGGACTAGCGCTAATGAGCAGTTCTTC
v_call: TRBV5-1; clone_size: .; j_call: TRBJ2-5; d_call: TRBD2; cdr3_aa: CASRQTSGFGETQYF; cdr3_nt: TGCGCCAGCAGGCAGACTAGCGGGTTTGGCGAGACCCAGTACTTC
v_call: TRBV4-3; clone_size: .; j_call: TRBJ2-1; d_call: TRBD2; cdr3_aa: CASSQDRSGGGYEQFF; cdr3_nt: TGCGCCAGCAGCCAAGATCGGAGCGGGGGAGGTTATGAGCAGTTCTTC
v_call: TRBV13; clone_size: .; j_call: TRBJ1-2; d_call: TRBD1; cdr3_aa: CASSKGQGAMDGYTF; cdr3_nt: TGTGCCAGCAGCAAGGGACAGGGGGCGATGGATGGCTACACCTTC
v_call: TRBV6-1; clone_size: .; j_call: TRBJ2-1; d_call: TRBD1; cdr3_aa: CASSEITGGSYNEQFF; cdr3_nt: TGTGCCAGCAGTGAAATTACAGGGGGCTCCTACAATGAGCAGTTCTTC
v_call: TRBV19; clone_size: .; j_call: TRBJ2-2; d_call: TRBD2; cdr3_aa: CASSLILAGAGGELFF; cdr3_nt: TGTGCCAGTAGTCTAATACTAGCGGGAGCGGGCGGGGAGCTGTTTTTT
v_call: TRBV10-3; clone_size: .; j_call: TRBJ1-2; d_call: .; cdr3_aa: CAIRPSNRDLNYGYTF; cdr3_nt: TGTGCCATCAGACCCAGCAACAGGGATCTTAACTATGGCTACACCTTC
v_call: TRBV5-6; clone_size: .; j_call: TRBJ2-2; d_call: .; cdr3_aa: CASNRGYTGELFF; cdr3_nt: TGTGCCAGCAATAGGGGTTACACCGGGGAGCTGTTTTTT
v_call: TRBV5-4; clone_size: .; j_call: TRBJ1-2; d_call: .; cdr3_aa: CASSLDLSGYTF; cdr3_nt: TGTGCCAGCAGCTTGGATCTGTCTGGCTACACCTTC
v_call: TRBV27; clone_size: few; j_call: TRBJ1-1; d_call: .; cdr3_aa: CASSQRGGDRGNTEAFF; cdr3_nt: TGTGCCAGCAGTCAAAGGGGGGGGGATAGAGGGAACACTGAAGCTTTCTTT
v_call: TRBV14; clone_size: once; j_call: TRBJ1-4; d_call: TRBD1; cdr3_aa: CASSQRTGINEKLFF; cdr3_nt: TGTGCCAGCAGCCAACGGACAGGAATCAATGAAAAACTGTTTTTT
v_call: TRBV11-3; clone_size: .; j_call: TRBJ2-5; d_call: .; cdr3_aa: CASSLTGRETQYF; cdr3_nt: TGTGCCAGCAGCTTAACAGGGCGGGAGACCCAGTACTTC
v_call: TRBV7-2; clone_size: .; j_call: TRBJ1-1; d_call: .; cdr3_aa: CASSFGAGTTEAFF; cdr3_nt: TGTGCCAGCAGCTTCGGGGCGGGGACCACTGAAGCTTTCTTT
v_call: TRBV5-1; clone_size: .; j_call: TRBJ2-7; d_call: .; cdr3_aa: CASSLRSGGTYEQYF; cdr3_nt: TGCGCCAGCAGCTTGAGGTCAGGGGGGACCTACGAGCAGTACTTC
v_call: TRBV19; clone_size: .; j_call: TRBJ2-1; d_call: .; cdr3_aa: CASSPDSYSYNEQFF; cdr3_nt: TGTGCCAGTAGCCCCGACAGCTACTCCTACAATGAGCAGTTCTTC
v_call: TRBV6-1; clone_size: .; j_call: TRBJ2-3; d_call: TRBD1; cdr3_aa: CASSEVTGGFDTQYF; cdr3_nt: TGTGCCAGCAGTGAGGTAACAGGGGGTTTTGATACGCAGTATTTT
v_call: TRBV7-9; clone_size: .; j_call: TRBJ2-7; d_call: TRBD2; cdr3_aa: CASSSARTSGKYEQYF; cdr3_nt: TGTGCCAGCAGCTCCGCCCGGACTAGCGGGAAATACGAGCAGTACTTC
v_call: TRBV9; clone_size: .; j_call: TRBJ2-7; d_call: TRBD1; cdr3_aa: CASSDGTGVDEQYF; cdr3_nt: TGTGCCAGCAGCGACGGGACAGGGGTGGACGAGCAGTACTTC
v_call: TRBV7-9; clone_size: .; j_call: TRBJ2-3; d_call: TRBD2; cdr3_aa: CASRLTKTSGSSLDTQYF; cdr3_nt: TGTGCCAGCAGACTCACCAAAACTAGCGGGAGTAGCTTGGATACGCAGTATTTT
v_call: TRBV4-3; clone_size: .; j_call: TRBJ2-4; d_call: .; cdr3_aa: CASSQDGSSLAKNIQYF; cdr3_nt: TGCGCCAGCAGCCAAGATGGGAGCTCTCTAGCCAAAAACATTCAGTACTTC
v_call: TRBV18; clone_size: once; j_call: TRBJ1-5; d_call: TRBD1; cdr3_aa: CASSQDRQGNQPQHF; cdr3_nt: TGTGCCAGCTCACAGGACAGGCAGGGCAATCAGCCCCAGCATTTT
v_call: TRBV19; clone_size: .; j_call: TRBJ2-6; d_call: TRBD1; cdr3_aa: CASSLQGPGANVLTF; cdr3_nt: TGTGCCAGTAGTCTACAGGGGCCTGGGGCCAACGTCCTGACTTTC
v_call: TRBV5-1; clone_size: .; j_call: TRBJ2-1; d_call: TRBD2; cdr3_aa: CASSLRGLAGPEQFF; cdr3_nt: TGCGCCAGCAGCTTGCGGGGACTAGCGGGTCCGGAGCAGTTCTTC
v_call: TRBV4-3; clone_size: .; j_call: TRBJ2-1; d_call: TRBD1; cdr3_aa: CASSQDPTGFNEQFF; cdr3_nt: TGCGCCAGCAGCCAAGACCCGACAGGGTTCAATGAGCAGTTCTTC
v_call: TRBV18; clone_size: .; j_call: TRBJ2-3; d_call: .; cdr3_aa: CASSSGTGGTDTQYF; cdr3_nt: TGTGCCAGCTCGTCAGGCACCGGGGGCACAGATACGCAGTATTTT
v_call: TRBV27; clone_size: .; j_call: TRBJ2-2; d_call: .; cdr3_aa: CASSLAVSGELFF; cdr3_nt: TGTGCCAGCAGTTTAGCGGTCTCCGGGGAGCTGTTTTTT
v_call: TRBV7-2; clone_size: .; j_call: TRBJ1-1; d_call: .; cdr3_aa: CASSYLNTEAFF; cdr3_nt: TGTGCCAGCAGCTACCTAAACACTGAAGCTTTCTTT
v_call: TRBV5-6; clone_size: .; j_call: TRBJ2-1; d_call: TRBD2; cdr3_aa: CASSWTSGYNEQFF; cdr3_nt: TGTGCCAGCAGCTGGACTAGCGGATACAATGAGCAGTTCTTC
v_call: TRBV28; clone_size: .; j_call: TRBJ2-3; d_call: .; cdr3_aa: CASSSGLLTRDTQYF; cdr3_nt: TGTGCCAGCAGTTCAGGACTACTAACCCGCGATACGCAGTATTTT
v_call: TRBV19; clone_size: .; j_call: TRBJ2-3; d_call: TRBD2; cdr3_aa: CASSIGAGGPGDTQYF; cdr3_nt: TGTGCCAGTAGTATCGGAGCGGGAGGGCCAGGAGATACGCAGTATTTT
v_call: TRBV10-3; clone_size: .; j_call: TRBJ1-2; d_call: TRBD1; cdr3_aa: CAISETGVGNYGYTF; cdr3_nt: TGTGCCATCAGCGAAACAGGGGTGGGTAACTATGGCTACACCTTC
v_call: TRBV13; clone_size: .; j_call: TRBJ2-2; d_call: TRBD2; cdr3_aa: CASSLLAGGATGELFF; cdr3_nt: TGTGCCAGCAGCTTATTAGCGGGAGGGGCCACCGGGGAGCTGTTTTTT
v_call: TRBV7-9; clone_size: .; j_call: TRBJ2-7; d_call: .; cdr3_aa: CASSQVDRPVEQYF; cdr3_nt: TGTGCCAGCAGCCAAGTCGACAGACCGGTCGAGCAGTACTTC
v_call: TRBV18; clone_size: few; j_call: TRBJ1-1; d_call: TRBD1; cdr3_aa: CASLRDSYTEAFF; cdr3_nt: TGTGCCAGCTTAAGGGACAGTTACACTGAAGCTTTCTTT
v_call: TRBV7-9; clone_size: .; j_call: TRBJ2-1; d_call: TRBD2; cdr3_aa: CASSLGGRGTSGSNEQFF; cdr3_nt: TGTGCCAGCAGCTTAGGGGGGCGGGGGACTAGCGGGAGCAATGAGCAGTTCTTC
v_call: TRBV28; clone_size: .; j_call: TRBJ2-2; d_call: .; cdr3_aa: CASSTTGTGELFF; cdr3_nt: TGTGCCAGCAGCACCACAGGGACCGGGGAGCTGTTTTTT
v_call: TRBV5-4; clone_size: .; j_call: TRBJ1-5; d_call: .; cdr3_aa: CASSLGGDQPQHF; cdr3_nt: TGTGCCAGCAGCTTGGGGGGGGATCAGCCCCAGCATTTT
v_call: TRBV4-3; clone_size: .; j_call: TRBJ2-7; d_call: .; cdr3_aa: CASSQARDSIYEQYF; cdr3_nt: TGCGCCAGCAGCCAAGCCCGGGACTCCATATACGAGCAGTACTTC
v_call: TRBV19; clone_size: .; j_call: TRBJ2-1; d_call: TRBD2; cdr3_aa: CASSRLALSNEQFF; cdr3_nt: TGTGCCAGTAGTAGACTAGCCCTTAGCAATGAGCAGTTCTTC
v_call: TRBV19; clone_size: .; j_call: TRBJ2-4; d_call: TRBD1; cdr3_aa: CASSITPRGYKNIQYF; cdr3_nt: TGTGCCAGTAGTATAACGCCCAGGGGGTACAAAAACATTCAGTACTTC
v_call: TRBV4-1; clone_size: .; j_call: TRBJ2-1; d_call: TRBD2; cdr3_aa: CASSHLQASGSFEQFF; cdr3_nt: TGCGCCAGCAGCCATCTCCAAGCTAGCGGGAGCTTTGAGCAGTTCTTC
v_call: TRBV2; clone_size: .; j_call: TRBJ2-2; d_call: .; cdr3_aa: CASIQENTGELFF; cdr3_nt: TGTGCCAGCATTCAGGAGAACACCGGGGAGCTGTTTTTT